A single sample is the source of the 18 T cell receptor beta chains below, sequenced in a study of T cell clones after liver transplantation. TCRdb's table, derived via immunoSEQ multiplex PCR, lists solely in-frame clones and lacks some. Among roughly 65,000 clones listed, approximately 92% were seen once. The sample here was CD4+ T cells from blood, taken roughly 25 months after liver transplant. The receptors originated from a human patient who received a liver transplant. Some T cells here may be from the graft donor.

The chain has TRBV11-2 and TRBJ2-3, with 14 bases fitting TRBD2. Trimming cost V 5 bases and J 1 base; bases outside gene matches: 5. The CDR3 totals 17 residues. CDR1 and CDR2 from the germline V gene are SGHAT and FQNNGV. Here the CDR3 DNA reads TGTGCCAGCAGCCCCGGGACTAGCGGGAGCGGCACAGATACGCAGTATTTT. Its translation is CASSPGTSGSGTDTQYF.

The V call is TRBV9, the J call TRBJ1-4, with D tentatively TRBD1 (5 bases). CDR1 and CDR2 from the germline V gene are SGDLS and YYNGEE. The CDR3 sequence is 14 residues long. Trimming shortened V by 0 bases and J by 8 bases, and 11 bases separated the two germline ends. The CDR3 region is CASSVATGEEKLFF. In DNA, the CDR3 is TGTGCCAGCAGCGTAGCTACGGGGGAGGAAAAACTGTTTTTT.

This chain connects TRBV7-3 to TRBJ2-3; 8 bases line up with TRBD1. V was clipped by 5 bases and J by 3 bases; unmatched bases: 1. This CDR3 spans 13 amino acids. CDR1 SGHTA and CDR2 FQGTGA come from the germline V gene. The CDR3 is CASSRQGTDTQYF. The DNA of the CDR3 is TGTGCCAGCAGCCGACAGGGGACAGATACGCAGTATTTT. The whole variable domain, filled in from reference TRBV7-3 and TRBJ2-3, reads GAGVSQTPSNKVTEKGKYVELRCDPISGHTALYWYRQSLGQGPEFLIYFQGTGAADDSGLPNDRFFAVRPEGSVSTLKIQRTERGDSAVYLCASSRQGTDTQYFGPGTRLTVL.

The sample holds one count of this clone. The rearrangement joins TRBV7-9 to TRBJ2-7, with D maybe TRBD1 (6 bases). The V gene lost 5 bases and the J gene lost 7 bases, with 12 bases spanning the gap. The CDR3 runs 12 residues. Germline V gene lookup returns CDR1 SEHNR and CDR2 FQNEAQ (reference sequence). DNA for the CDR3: TGTGCCAGCAGCACACAGGGCTTAGAGCAGTACTTC. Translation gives CASSTQGLEQYF.

DNA for the CDR3: TGTGCCAGCAGTTACGGAGGGGGAGACACTGAAGCTTTCTTT. It specifies CASSYGGGDTEAFF. The rearrangement links TRBV6-6 to TRBJ1-1; D perhaps matches TRBD1 (6 bases). Trimming took 2 bases from V and 3 from J, leaving 10 bases between them. The CDR3 is made up of 14 amino acids. Germline V lookup: CDR1 MNHNY, CDR2 SVGAGI (reference sequence).

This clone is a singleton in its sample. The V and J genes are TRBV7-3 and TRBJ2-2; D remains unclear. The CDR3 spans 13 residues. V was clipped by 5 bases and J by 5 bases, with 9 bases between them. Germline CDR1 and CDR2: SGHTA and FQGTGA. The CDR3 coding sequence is TGTGCCAGCAGCCCTCAAGGGACCGGGGAGCTGTTTTTT. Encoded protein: CASSPQGTGELFF.

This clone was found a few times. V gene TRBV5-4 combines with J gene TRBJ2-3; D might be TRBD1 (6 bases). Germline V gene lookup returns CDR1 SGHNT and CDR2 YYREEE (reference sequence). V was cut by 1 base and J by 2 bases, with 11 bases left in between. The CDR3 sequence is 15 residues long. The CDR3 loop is CASSLKGQTTDTQYF. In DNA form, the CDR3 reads TGTGCCAGCAGCTTGAAGGGACAAACCACAGATACGCAGTATTTT.

CDR3 sequence reads: CASSPTGGGSGANVLTF. CDR3 nucleotides: TGCGCCAGCAGCCCGACAGGGGGAGGCTCTGGGGCCAACGTCCTGACTTTC. V gene TRBV5-1 combines with J gene TRBJ2-6; TRBD1 matches at 9 bases. The germline CDR1 and CDR2 sequences are SGHRS and YFSETQ. With 4 bases clipped from V and 0 bases from J, the junction kept 5 bases outside the gene matches. The CDR3 has 17 residues.

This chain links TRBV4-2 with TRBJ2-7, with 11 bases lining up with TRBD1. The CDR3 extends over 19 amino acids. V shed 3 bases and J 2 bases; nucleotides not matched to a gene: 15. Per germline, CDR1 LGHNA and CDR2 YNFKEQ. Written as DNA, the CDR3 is TGTGCCAGCAGCCATCCAAGGACAGGGGGCGCCTTCGGGACCTACGAGCAGTACTTC. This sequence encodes CASSHPRTGGAFGTYEQYF.

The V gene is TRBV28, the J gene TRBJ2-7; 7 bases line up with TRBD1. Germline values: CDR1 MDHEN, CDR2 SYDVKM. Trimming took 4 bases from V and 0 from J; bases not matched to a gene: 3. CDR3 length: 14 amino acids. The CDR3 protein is CASSSGQDSYEQYF. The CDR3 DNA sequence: TGTGCCAGCAGTTCCGGACAGGACTCCTACGAGCAGTACTTC.

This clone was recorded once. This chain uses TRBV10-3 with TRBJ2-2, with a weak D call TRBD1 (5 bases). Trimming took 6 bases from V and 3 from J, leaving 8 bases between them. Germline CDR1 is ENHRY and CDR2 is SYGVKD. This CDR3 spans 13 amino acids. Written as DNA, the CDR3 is TGTGCCATCAGGTCGACAGACACCGGGGAGCTGTTTTTT. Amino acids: CAIRSTDTGELFF.

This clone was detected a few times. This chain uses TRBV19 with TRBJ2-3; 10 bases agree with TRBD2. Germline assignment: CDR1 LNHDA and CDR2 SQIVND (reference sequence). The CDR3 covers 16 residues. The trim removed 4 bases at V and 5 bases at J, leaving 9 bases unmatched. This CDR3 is CASSTKSGRVKDTQYF. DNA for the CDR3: TGTGCCAGTAGTACCAAAAGCGGGAGGGTTAAAGATACGCAGTATTTT.

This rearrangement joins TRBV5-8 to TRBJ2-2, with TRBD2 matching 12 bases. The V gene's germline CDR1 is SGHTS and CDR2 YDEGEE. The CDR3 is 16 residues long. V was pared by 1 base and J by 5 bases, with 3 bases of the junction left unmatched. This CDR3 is CASSLSSGRVTGELFF. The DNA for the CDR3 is TGTGCCAGCAGCTTGTCTAGCGGGAGGGTAACCGGGGAGCTGTTTTTT.

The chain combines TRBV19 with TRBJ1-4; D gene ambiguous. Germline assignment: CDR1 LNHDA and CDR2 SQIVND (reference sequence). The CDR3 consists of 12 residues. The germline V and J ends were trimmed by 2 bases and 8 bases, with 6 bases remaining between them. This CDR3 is CASSIIGEKLFF. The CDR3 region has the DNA TGTGCCAGTAGTATAATCGGAGAAAAACTGTTTTTT.

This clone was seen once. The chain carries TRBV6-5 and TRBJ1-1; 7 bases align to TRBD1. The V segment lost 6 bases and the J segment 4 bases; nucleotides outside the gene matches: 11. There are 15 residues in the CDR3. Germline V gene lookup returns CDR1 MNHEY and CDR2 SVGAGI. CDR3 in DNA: TGTGCCAGCAGCGCCCGGCGACAGGGAGGCACTGAAGCTTTCTTT. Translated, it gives CASSARRQGGTEAFF.

This CDR3 is CASSRRTTNTGELFF. The CDR3 bases are TGTGCCAGCAGCCGAAGGACAACGAACACCGGGGAGCTGTTTTTT. The V gene is TRBV11-2, the J gene TRBJ2-2, with D perhaps matching TRBD1 (5 bases). Germline lookup yields CDR1 SGHAT and CDR2 FQNNGV. The CDR3 loop spans 15 amino acids. The V end lost 5 bases, the J end lost 0 bases, and 10 bases lay between the germline ends.

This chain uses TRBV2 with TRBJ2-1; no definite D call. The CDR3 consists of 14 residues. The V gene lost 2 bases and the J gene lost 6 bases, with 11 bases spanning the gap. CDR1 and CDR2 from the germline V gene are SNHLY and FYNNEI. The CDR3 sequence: CASSEIGGVNEQFF. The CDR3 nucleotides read TGTGCCAGCAGTGAAATTGGTGGGGTCAATGAGCAGTTCTTC.

The CDR3 DNA is TGCGCCAGCAGCCAAGGAGACAGGGGAACAGGGGCCGAGCAGTACTTC. Translated: CASSQGDRGTGAEQYF. V gene TRBV4-3 combines with J gene TRBJ2-7, with 8 bases that match TRBD1. V shed 1 base and J 6 bases; nucleotides not matched to a gene: 11. In germline, CDR1 is LGHNA, CDR2 YSLEER. The CDR3 covers 16 residues.